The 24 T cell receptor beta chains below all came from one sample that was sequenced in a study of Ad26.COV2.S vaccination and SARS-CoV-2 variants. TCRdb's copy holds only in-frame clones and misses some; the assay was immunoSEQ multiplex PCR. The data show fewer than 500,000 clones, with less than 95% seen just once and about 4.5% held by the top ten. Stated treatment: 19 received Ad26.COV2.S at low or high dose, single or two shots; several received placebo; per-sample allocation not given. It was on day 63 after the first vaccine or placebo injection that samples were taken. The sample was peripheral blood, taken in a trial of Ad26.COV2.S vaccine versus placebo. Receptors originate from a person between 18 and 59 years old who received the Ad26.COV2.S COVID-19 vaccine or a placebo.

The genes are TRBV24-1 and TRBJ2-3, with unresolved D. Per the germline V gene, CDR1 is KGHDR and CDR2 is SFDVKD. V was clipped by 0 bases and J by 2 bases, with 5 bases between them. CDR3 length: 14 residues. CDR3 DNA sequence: TGTGCCACCAGTGATTTGAGGAACACAGATACGCAGTATTTT. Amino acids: CATSDLRNTDTQYF.

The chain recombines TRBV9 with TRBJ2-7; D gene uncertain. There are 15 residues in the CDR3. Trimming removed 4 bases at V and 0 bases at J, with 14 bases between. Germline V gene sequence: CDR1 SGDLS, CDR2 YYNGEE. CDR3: CASSPSGAISYEQYF. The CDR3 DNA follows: TGTGCCAGCAGCCCCTCCGGAGCAATCTCCTACGAGCAGTACTTC.

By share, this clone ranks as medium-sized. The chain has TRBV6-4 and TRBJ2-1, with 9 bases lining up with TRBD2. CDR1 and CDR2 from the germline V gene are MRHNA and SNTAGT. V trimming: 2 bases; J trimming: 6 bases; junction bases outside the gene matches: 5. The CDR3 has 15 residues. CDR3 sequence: CASSDRAGGPNEQFF. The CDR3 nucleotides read TGTGCCAGCAGTGACCGGGCGGGAGGGCCCAATGAGCAGTTCTTC.

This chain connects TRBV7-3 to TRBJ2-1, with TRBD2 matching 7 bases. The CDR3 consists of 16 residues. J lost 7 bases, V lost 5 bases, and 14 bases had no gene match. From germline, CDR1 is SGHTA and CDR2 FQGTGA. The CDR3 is CASSELPSGPGNEQFF. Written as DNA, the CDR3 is TGTGCCAGCAGCGAGCTTCCTAGCGGACCCGGGAATGAGCAGTTCTTC.

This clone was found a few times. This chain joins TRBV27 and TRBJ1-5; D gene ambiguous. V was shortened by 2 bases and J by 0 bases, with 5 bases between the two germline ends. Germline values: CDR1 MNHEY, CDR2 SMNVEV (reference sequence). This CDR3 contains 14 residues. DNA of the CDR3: TGTGCCAGCAGTTTAAGTTATAGCAATCAGCCCCAGCATTTT. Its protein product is CASSLSYSNQPQHF.

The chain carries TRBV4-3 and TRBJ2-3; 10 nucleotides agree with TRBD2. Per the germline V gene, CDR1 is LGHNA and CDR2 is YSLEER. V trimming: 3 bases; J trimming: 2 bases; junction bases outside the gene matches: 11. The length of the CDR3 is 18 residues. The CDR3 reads CASSQLRTSGDLTDTQYF. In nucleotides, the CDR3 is TGCGCCAGCAGCCAGCTCCGGACTAGCGGAGACCTCACAGATACGCAGTATTTT.

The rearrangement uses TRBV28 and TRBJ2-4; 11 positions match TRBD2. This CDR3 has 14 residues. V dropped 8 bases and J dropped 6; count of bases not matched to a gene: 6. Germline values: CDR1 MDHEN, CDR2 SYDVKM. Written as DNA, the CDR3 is TGTGCCAGCGTAGCGGGAGGGCCCGGAAACATTCAGTACTTC. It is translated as CASVAGGPGNIQYF. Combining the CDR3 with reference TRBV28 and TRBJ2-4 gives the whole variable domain DVKVTQSSRYLVKRTGEKVFLECVQDMDHENMFWYRQDPGLGLRLIYFSYDVKMKEKGDIPEGYSVSREKKERFSLILESASTNQTSMYLCASVAGGPGNIQYFGAGTRLSVL.

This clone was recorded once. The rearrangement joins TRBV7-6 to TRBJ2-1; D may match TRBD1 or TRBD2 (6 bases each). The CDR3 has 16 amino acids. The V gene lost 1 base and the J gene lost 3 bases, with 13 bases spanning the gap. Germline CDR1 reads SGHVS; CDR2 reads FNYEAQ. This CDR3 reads CASSLVAEDSYNEQFF. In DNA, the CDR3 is TGTGCCAGCAGCTTAGTAGCGGAGGACAGCTACAATGAGCAGTTCTTC.

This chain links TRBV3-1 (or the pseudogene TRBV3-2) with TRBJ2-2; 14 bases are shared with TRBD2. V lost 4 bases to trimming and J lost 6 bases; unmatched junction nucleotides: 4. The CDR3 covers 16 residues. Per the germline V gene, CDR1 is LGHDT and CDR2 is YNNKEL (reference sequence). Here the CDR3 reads CASSRGLAGVAGELFF. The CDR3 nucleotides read TGTGCCAGCAGCCGGGGACTAGCGGGAGTTGCCGGGGAGCTGTTTTTT.

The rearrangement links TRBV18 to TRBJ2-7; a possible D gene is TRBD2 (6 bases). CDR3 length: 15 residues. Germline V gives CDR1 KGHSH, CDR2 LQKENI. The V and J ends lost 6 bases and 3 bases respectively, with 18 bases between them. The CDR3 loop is CASSPELTGDYEQYF. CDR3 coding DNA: TGTGCCAGCTCCCCCGAACTTACGGGGGACTACGAGCAGTACTTC.

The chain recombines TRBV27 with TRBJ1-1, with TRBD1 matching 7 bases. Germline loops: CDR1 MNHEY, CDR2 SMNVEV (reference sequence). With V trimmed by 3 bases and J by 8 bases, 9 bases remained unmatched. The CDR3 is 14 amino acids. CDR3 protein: CASSFRDRVSEAFF. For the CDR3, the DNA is TGTGCCAGCAGTTTCCGCGACAGGGTCTCGGAAGCTTTCTTT.

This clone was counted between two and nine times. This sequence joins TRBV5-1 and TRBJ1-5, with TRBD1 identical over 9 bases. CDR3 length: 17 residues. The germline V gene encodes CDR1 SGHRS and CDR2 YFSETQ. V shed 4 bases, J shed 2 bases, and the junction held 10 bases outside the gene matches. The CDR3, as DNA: TGCGCCAGCAGCCTCCTGGGACAGGGAGAGGGCAATCAGCCCCAGCATTTT. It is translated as CASSLLGQGEGNQPQHF.

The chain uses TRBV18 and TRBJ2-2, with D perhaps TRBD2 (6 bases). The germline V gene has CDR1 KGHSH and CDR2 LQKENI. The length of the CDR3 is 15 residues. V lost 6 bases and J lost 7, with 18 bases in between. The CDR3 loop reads CASSRWTGVSGELFF. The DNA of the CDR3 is TGTGCCAGCTCCCGTTGGACGGGAGTGAGCGGGGAGCTGTTTTTT. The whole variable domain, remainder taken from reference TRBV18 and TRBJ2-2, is NAGVMQNPRHLVRRRGQEARLRCSPMKGHSHVYWYRQLPEEGLKFMVYLQKENIIDESGMPKERFSAEFPKEGPSILRIQQVVRGDSAAYFCASSRWTGVSGELFFGEGSRLTVL.

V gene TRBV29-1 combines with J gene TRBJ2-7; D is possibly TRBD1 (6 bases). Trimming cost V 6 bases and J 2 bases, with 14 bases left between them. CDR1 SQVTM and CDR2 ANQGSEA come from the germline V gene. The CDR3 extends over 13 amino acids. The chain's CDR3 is CSVKRDTPYEQYF. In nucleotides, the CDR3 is TGCAGCGTAAAACGGGACACACCCTACGAGCAGTACTTC.

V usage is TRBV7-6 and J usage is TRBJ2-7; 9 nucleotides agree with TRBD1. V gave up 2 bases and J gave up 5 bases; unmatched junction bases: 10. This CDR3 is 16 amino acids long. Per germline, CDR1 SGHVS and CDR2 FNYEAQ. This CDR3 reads CASSLNPGQGVHEQYF. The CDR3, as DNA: TGTGCCAGCAGCTTAAACCCGGGACAGGGCGTCCACGAGCAGTACTTC.

The CDR3: CASSSGPNYGYTF. The CDR3 nucleotides are TGTGCCAGCAGCTCAGGACCTAACTATGGCTACACCTTC. This sequence joins TRBV5-6 and TRBJ1-2; D call uncertain. CDR1 and CDR2 (germline): SGHDT, YYEEEE. V lost 3 bases, J lost 0 bases, and 6 bases lay in between. This CDR3 is built from 13 residues.

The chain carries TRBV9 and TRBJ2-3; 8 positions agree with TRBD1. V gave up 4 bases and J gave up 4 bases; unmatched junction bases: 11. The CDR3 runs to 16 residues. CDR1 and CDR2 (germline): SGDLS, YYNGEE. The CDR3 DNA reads TGTGCCAGCAGCTTTAACGGACAGGGAGACTCAGATACGCAGTATTTT. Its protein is CASSFNGQGDSDTQYF.

The CDR3 is CAITQTGIDEQYF. CDR3 bases: TGTGCCATCACCCAAACAGGGATCGACGAGCAGTACTTC. This chain joins TRBV10-3 and TRBJ2-7, with D possibly being TRBD1 (6 bases). Germline loops: CDR1 ENHRY, CDR2 SYGVKD. Trimming removed 7 bases at V and 5 bases at J, with 15 bases between. CDR3 length equals 13 residues.

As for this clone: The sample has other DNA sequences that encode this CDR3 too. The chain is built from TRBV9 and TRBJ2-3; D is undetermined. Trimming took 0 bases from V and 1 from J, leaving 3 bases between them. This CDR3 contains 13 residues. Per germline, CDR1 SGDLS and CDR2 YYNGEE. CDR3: CASSVEGTDTQYF. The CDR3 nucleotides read TGTGCCAGCAGCGTAGAAGGCACAGATACGCAGTATTTT.

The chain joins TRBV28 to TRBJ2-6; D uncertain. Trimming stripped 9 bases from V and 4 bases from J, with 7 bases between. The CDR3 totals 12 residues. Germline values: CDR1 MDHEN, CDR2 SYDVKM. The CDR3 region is CASSPGANVLTF. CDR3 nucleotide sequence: TGTGCCAGTTCGCCAGGGGCCAACGTCCTGACTTTC.

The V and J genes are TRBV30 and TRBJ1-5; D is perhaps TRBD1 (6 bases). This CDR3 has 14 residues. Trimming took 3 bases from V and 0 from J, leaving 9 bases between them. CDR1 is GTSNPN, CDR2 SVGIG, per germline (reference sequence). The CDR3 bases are TGTGCCTGGAGCCAGGGGTCTAGCAATCAGCCCCAGCATTTT. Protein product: CAWSQGSSNQPQHF.

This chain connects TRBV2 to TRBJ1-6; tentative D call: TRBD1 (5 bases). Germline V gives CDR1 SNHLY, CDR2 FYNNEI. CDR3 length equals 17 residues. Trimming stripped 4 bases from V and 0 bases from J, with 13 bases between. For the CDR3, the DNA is TGTGCCAGCAGTGCAAGGGACTCAAGCTCCTATAATTCACCCCTCCACTTT. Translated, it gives CASSARDSSSYNSPLHF.

As DNA, the CDR3 is TGTGCCAGCAGCGTGCCCCGGGACTCCCTATCCTACGAGCAGTACTTC. Encoded protein: CASSVPRDSLSYEQYF. The chain links TRBV7-9 to TRBJ2-7; TRBD2 is a possible D gene (6 bases). This CDR3 comprises 16 residues. Looked up from germline, CDR1 is SEHNR and CDR2 is FQNEAQ (reference sequence). The V end lost 5 bases, the J end lost 1 base, and 18 bases lay between the germline ends. Full variable domain (remainder filled in from reference TRBV7-9 and TRBJ2-7): DTGVSQNPRHKITKRGQNVTFRCDPISEHNRLYWYRQTLGQGPEFLTYFQNEAQLEKSRLLSDRFSAERPKGSFSTLEIQRTEQGDSAMYLCASSVPRDSLSYEQYFGPGTRLTVT.

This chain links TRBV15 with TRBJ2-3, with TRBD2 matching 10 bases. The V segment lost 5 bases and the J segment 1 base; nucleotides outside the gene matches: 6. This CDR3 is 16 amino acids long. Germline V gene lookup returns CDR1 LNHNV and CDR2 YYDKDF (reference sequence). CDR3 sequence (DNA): TGTGCCACCAGCGGTGGAAGCGGGGGGGGCACAGATACGCAGTATTTT. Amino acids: CATSGGSGGGTDTQYF.